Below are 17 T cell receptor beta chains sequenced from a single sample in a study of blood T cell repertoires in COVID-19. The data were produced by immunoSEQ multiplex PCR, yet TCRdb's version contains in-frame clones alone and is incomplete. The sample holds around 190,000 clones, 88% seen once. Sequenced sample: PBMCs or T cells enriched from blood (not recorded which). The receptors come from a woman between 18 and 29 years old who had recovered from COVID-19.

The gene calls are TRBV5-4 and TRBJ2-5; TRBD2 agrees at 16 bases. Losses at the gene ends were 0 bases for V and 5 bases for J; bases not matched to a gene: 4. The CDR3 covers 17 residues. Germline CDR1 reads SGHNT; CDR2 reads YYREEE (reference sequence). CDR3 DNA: TGTGCCAGCAGCTTGGTGGGACTAGCGGGGGGGCCCGAGACCCAGTACTTC. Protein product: CASSLVGLAGGPETQYF.

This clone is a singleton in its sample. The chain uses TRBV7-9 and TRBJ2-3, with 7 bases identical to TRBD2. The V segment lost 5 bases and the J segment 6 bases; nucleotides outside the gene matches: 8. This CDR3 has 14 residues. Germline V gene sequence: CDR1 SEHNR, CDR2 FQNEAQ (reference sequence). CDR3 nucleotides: TGTGCCAGCAGCACTCCCGGGGGGTGGGATACGCAGTATTTT. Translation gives CASSTPGGWDTQYF.

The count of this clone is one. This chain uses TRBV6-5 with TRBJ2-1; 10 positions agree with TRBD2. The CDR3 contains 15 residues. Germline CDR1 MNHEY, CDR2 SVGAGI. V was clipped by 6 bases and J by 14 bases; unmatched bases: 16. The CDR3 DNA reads TGTGCCAGCAGAGAGGCGGGGGAACTAGCGGGAAAAGAGTTCTTC. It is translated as CASREAGELAGKEFF.

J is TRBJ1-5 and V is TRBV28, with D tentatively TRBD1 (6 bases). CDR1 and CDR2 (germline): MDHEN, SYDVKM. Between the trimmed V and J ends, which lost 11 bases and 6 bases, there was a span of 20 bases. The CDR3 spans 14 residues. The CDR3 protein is CAAKGVHSGQPQHF. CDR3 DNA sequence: TGTGCCGCGAAGGGGGTCCACTCGGGTCAGCCCCAGCATTTT.

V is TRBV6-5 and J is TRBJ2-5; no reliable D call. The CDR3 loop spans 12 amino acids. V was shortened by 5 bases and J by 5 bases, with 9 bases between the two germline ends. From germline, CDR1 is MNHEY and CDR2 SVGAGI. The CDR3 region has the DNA TGTGCCAGCAGTCTAGTAGAGGAGACCCAGTACTTC. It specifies CASSLVEETQYF.

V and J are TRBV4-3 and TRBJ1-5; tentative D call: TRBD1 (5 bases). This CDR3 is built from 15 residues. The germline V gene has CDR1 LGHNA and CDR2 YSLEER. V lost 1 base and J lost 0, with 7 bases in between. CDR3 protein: CASSQAQDSNQPQHF. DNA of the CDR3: TGCGCCAGCAGCCAAGCACAGGATAGCAATCAGCCCCAGCATTTT.

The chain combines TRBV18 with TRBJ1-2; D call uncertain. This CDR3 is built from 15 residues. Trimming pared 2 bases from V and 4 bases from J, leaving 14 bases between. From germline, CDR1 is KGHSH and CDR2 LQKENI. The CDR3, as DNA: TGTGCCAGCTCACCATCGGGGTCCGGTGGCTATGGCTACACCTTC. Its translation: CASSPSGSGGYGYTF. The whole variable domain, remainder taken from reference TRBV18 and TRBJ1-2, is NAGVMQNPRHLVRRRGQEARLRCSPMKGHSHVYWYRQLPEEGLKFMVYLQKENIIDESGMPKERFSAEFPKEGPSILRIQQVVRGDSAAYFCASSPSGSGGYGYTFGSGTRLTVV.

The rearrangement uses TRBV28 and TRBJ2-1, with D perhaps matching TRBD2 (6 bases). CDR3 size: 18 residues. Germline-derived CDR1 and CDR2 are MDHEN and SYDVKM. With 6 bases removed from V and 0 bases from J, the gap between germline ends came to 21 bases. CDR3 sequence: CASSRLNQAGFSYNEQFF. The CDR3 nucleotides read TGTGCCAGCAGCCGACTGAACCAAGCGGGCTTCTCCTACAATGAGCAGTTCTTC. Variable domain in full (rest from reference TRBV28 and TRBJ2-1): DVKVTQSSRYLVKRTGEKVFLECVQDMDHENMFWYRQDPGLGLRLIYFSYDVKMKEKGDIPEGYSVSREKKERFSLILESASTNQTSMYLCASSRLNQAGFSYNEQFFGPGTRLTVL.

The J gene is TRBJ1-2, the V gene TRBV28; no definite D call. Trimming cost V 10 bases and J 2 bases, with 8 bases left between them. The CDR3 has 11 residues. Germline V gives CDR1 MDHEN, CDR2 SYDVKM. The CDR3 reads CATGVNYGYTF. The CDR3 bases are TGTGCCACGGGTGTGAACTATGGCTACACCTTC.

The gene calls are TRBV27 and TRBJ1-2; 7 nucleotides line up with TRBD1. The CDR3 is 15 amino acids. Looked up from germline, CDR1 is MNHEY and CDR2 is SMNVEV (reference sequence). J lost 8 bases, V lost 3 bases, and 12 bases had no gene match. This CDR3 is CASSFHEQGGRGYTF. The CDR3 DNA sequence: TGTGCCAGCAGTTTCCACGAGCAGGGGGGCAGGGGCTACACCTTC.

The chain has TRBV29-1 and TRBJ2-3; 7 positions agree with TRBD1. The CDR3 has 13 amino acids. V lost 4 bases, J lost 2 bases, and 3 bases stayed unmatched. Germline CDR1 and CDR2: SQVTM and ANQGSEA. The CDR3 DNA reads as TGCAGCGTTGTGGGACAGTACACAGATACGCAGTATTTT. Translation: CSVVGQYTDTQYF.

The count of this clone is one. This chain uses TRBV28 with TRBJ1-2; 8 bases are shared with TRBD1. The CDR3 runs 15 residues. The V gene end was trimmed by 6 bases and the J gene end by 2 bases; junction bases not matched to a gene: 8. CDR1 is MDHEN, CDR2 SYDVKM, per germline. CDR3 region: CASREPHRGNYGYTF. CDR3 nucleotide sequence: TGTGCCAGCAGGGAACCCCACAGGGGGAACTATGGCTACACCTTC.

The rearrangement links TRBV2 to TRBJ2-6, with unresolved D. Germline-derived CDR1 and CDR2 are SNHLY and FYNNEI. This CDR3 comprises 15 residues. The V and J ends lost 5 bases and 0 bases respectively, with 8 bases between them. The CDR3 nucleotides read TGTGCCAGCAGTCCCCACAGCTCTGGGGCCAACGTCCTGACTTTC. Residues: CASSPHSSGANVLTF.

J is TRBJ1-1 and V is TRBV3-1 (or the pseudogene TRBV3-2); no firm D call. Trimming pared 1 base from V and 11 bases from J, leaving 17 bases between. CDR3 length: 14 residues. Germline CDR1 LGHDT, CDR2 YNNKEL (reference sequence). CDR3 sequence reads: CASSQADGAWQAFF. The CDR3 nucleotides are TGTGCCAGCAGCCAAGCCGATGGAGCCTGGCAGGCTTTCTTT.

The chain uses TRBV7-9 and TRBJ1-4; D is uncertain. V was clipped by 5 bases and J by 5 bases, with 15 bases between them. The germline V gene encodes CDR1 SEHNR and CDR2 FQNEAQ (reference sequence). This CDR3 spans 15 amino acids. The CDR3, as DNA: TGTGCCAGCAGCCGGGAAGGCAGGTGGAATGAAAAACTGTTTTTT. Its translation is CASSREGRWNEKLFF.

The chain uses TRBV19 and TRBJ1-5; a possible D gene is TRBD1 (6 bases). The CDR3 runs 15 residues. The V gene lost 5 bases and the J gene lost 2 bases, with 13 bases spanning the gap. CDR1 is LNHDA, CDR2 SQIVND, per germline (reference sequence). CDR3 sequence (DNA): TGTGCCAGTAGTCTTACAGGGCCGGGCAATCAGCCCCAGCATTTT. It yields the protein CASSLTGPGNQPQHF.

DNA of the CDR3: TGTGCCAGTAGTACATCCTACCCAGGGGGCGGCTTCTACGAGCAGTACTTC. Translating it yields CASSTSYPGGGFYEQYF. This sequence joins TRBV19 and TRBJ2-7, with 8 bases lining up with TRBD1. The CDR3 runs to 17 residues. Trimming at V came to 4 bases and at J to 3 bases, leaving 14 bases not matched to a gene. CDR1 and CDR2 from the germline V gene are LNHDA and SQIVND (reference sequence).